These 32 T cell receptor beta chains were sequenced from one sample in a study of low-dose radiotherapy and immunotherapy resistance in tumors. Sample time point: after trial treatment. Treatment of the sample: LDRT plus nivolumab, ipilimumab, low-dose cyclophosphamide and aspirin (RACIN trial). Both TCRalpha and TCRbeta chains were reverse transcribed with V-gene-specific primers. The authors ran around 18 PCR cycles to amplify TCRs with a constant-region primer and V-primer adapter. TCRdb re-derived calls from the reads in MiXCR, one entry per CDR3 protein. Found here are about 84,000 distinct CDR3 sequences, around a sixth of them singletons; the top ten hold approximately 1.5%. Sequences were derived from PBMCs, sampled after low-dose radiotherapy plus immunotherapy. These receptors were taken from a male donor with prostate cancer.

The sample holds a few counts of this clonotype. The chain joins TRBV19 to TRBJ2-4; TRBD1 is a possible D gene (5 bases). Deletions cut 5 bases from V and 6 bases from J, with 23 bases between. This CDR3 contains 17 residues. Germline loops: CDR1 LNHDA, CDR2 SQIVND (reference sequence). The CDR3 is CASSRIFDPGKGNIQYF. The DNA of the CDR3 is TGTGCCAGTAGTCGAATCTTCGATCCAGGGAAGGGAAACATTCAGTACTTC.

This clonotype appeared many times. The chain links TRBV4-1 to TRBJ2-1, with D unclear. CDR1 and CDR2 (germline): MGHRA, YSYEKL. Trimming removed 1 base at V and 6 bases at J, with 16 bases between. This CDR3 contains 16 residues. CDR3 DNA sequence: TGCGCCAGCAGCCAAGTAACGGGCAGTAAAGGCAATGAGCAGTTCTTC. Translating it yields CASSQVTGSKGNEQFF.

The chain combines TRBV10-3 with TRBJ1-1; D call uncertain. The CDR3 has 13 amino acids. V was pared by 6 bases and J by 4 bases, with 12 bases between. The germline gives CDR1 ENHRY, CDR2 SYGVKD. CDR3 sequence reads: CAIRWAEGTEAFF. The CDR3 nucleotides read TGTGCCATCAGATGGGCCGAAGGCACTGAAGCTTTCTTT.

V usage is TRBV19 and J usage is TRBJ2-1; TRBD2 matches 11 bases. The trim removed 7 bases at V and 0 bases at J, leaving 11 bases unmatched. CDR3 length: 18 amino acids. Germline-derived CDR1 and CDR2 are LNHDA and SQIVND (reference sequence). The CDR3 sequence is CASKAGLAGGSSYNEQFF. The CDR3 DNA reads as TGTGCCAGTAAGGCGGGTCTAGCGGGAGGTAGCTCCTACAATGAGCAGTTCTTC.

This clonotype came up many times. The J gene is TRBJ2-2, the V gene TRBV28, with 7 positions matching TRBD2. The CDR3 contains 14 residues. Germline-derived CDR1 and CDR2 are MDHEN and SYDVKM. J lost 2 bases, V lost 11 bases, and 8 bases had no gene match. CDR3: CAAQGLHNTGELFF. The CDR3 nucleotides are TGTGCCGCCCAGGGACTACACAACACCGGGGAGCTGTTTTTT.

This clonotype was recorded at least ten times. J is TRBJ1-1 and V is TRBV5-1; D is uncertain. Germline CDR1 SGHRS, CDR2 YFSETQ. V dropped 2 bases and J dropped 8 bases, with 16 bases sitting between them. CDR3 size: 14 residues. The CDR3 region has the DNA TGCGCCAGCAGCTTCGGAGAGGGAAGGCCAGAAGCTTTCTTT. Translated: CASSFGEGRPEAFF.

This clonotype has a count of ten or more. This chain connects TRBV28 to TRBJ2-1, with 9 bases lining up with TRBD1. Germline trimming cut 6 bases from V and 12 bases from J; bases unmatched to any gene: 9. The CDR3 has 13 amino acids. Germline lookup yields CDR1 MDHEN and CDR2 SYDVKM. CDR3: CASRPRDRDRQFF. The CDR3 DNA reads TGTGCCAGCAGACCCCGGGACAGGGATCGGCAGTTCTTC.

This clonotype appeared many times. The chain combines TRBV30 with TRBJ2-1, with 15 bases that match TRBD2. The CDR3 runs to 17 residues. The V gene end was trimmed by 6 bases and the J gene end by 5 bases; junction bases not matched to a gene: 11. Germline V gives CDR1 GTSNPN, CDR2 SVGIG (reference sequence). CDR3 in DNA: TGTGCCTGTACCGGGACTAGCGGGAGGAATTTCCACAATGAGCAGTTCTTC. This encodes CACTGTSGRNFHNEQFF. The variable domain in full, completed from reference TRBV30 and TRBJ2-1, reads SQTIHQWPATLVQPVGSPLSLECTVEGTSNPNLYWYRQAAGRGLQLLFYSVGIGQISSEVPQNLSASRPQDRQFILSSKKLLLSDSGFYLCACTGTSGRNFHNEQFFGPGTRLTVL.

This clonotype was counted ten times or more. The V call is TRBV6-5, the J call TRBJ1-5; D perhaps matches TRBD1 (5 bases). V was cut by 2 bases and J by 4 bases, with 12 bases left in between. CDR1 is MNHEY, CDR2 SVGAGI, per germline. The CDR3 extends over 15 amino acids. In DNA, the CDR3 is TGTGCCAGCAGTTACACAGGTCGGGATAATCAGCCCCAGCATTTT. This translates into CASSYTGRDNQPQHF.

This clonotype occurred a few times. This sequence joins TRBV10-3 and TRBJ2-3; D might be TRBD2 (6 bases). Between the trimmed V and J ends, which lost 6 bases and 0 bases, there was a span of 19 bases. The CDR3 runs to 17 residues. The germline V gene has CDR1 ENHRY and CDR2 SYGVKD. The CDR3 nucleotides read TGTGCCATCAGACCGGGTGGGCTAGCGTCTAGCACAGATACGCAGTATTTT. It is translated as CAIRPGGLASSTDTQYF.

Ten or more counts support this clonotype. The chain is built from TRBV5-1 and TRBJ2-2; 8 nucleotides match TRBD1. Germline V gene lookup returns CDR1 SGHRS and CDR2 YFSETQ. J lost 2 bases, V lost 3 bases, and 3 bases had no gene match. This CDR3 comprises 15 residues. The DNA of the CDR3 is TGCGCCAGCAGCTGGACAGGGACTAACACCGGGGAGCTGTTTTTT. Translation gives CASSWTGTNTGELFF. Complete variable domain (other parts from reference TRBV5-1 and TRBJ2-2): KAGVTQTPRYLIKTRGQQVTLSCSPISGHRSVSWYQQTPGQGLQFLFEYFSETQRNKGNFPGRFSGRQFSNSRSEMNVSTLELGDSALYLCASSWTGTNTGELFFGEGSRLTVL.

The rearrangement joins TRBV9 to TRBJ2-2; no clear D. Germline CDR1 reads SGDLS; CDR2 reads YYNGEE. Trimming cost V 0 bases and J 5 bases, with 8 bases left between them. This CDR3 has 14 amino acids. This chain's CDR3 is CASSVDPITGELFF. CDR3 sequence (DNA): TGTGCCAGCAGCGTAGATCCCATTACCGGGGAGCTGTTTTTT.

This clonotype was counted many times. The genes are TRBV6-2 or TRBV6-3 and TRBJ2-5; 8 bases map to TRBD1. Germline values: CDR1 MNHEY, CDR2 SVGEGT. The CDR3 length is 14 residues. The V segment lost 4 bases and the J segment 4 bases; nucleotides outside the gene matches: 5. The CDR3: CASSSDRVGETQYF. DNA of the CDR3: TGTGCCAGCAGTTCGGACAGGGTGGGAGAGACCCAGTACTTC.

In this sample, this clonotype turned up many times. The V gene is TRBV5-1, the J gene TRBJ2-7, with D perhaps assigned TRBD1 or TRBD2 (5 bases each). V was pared by 4 bases and J by 2 bases, with 13 bases between. This CDR3 is 14 amino acids long. CDR1 and CDR2 (germline): SGHRS, YFSETQ. The CDR3 sequence: CASSPSGPPYEQYF. DNA of the CDR3: TGCGCCAGCAGCCCCTCGGGACCCCCCTACGAGCAGTACTTC.

This clonotype was recorded many times. J is TRBJ2-3 and V is TRBV5-1, with D uncertain. Germline values: CDR1 SGHRS, CDR2 YFSETQ. V lost 4 bases and J 1 base, leaving 19 bases between the germline ends. The CDR3 length is 17 residues. Written as DNA, the CDR3 is TGCGCCAGCAGCCTAGGTCTTACTCCTAGGGGCACAGATACGCAGTATTTT. It is translated as CASSLGLTPRGTDTQYF.

The chain is built from TRBV6-1 and TRBJ2-7; D may be TRBD2 (6 bases). CDR1 MNHNS and CDR2 SASEGT come from the germline V gene. V was trimmed by 5 bases and J by 1 base, leaving 12 bases between them. The CDR3 totals 14 residues. The CDR3 here is CASSYGLASYEQYF. CDR3 DNA: TGTGCCAGCAGTTACGGGCTAGCGTCCTACGAGCAGTACTTC.

This clonotype showed up many times. This sequence joins TRBV13 and TRBJ2-7, with D perhaps TRBD1 (6 bases). Trimming took 5 bases from V and 5 from J, leaving 13 bases between them. The CDR3 runs 13 residues. Germline CDR1 reads PRHDT; CDR2 reads FYEKMQ (reference sequence). The CDR3 sequence: CASSLQGENEQYF. The CDR3 DNA sequence: TGTGCCAGCAGCCTACAGGGAGAGAACGAGCAGTACTTC.

This clonotype was picked up many times. The chain carries TRBV5-1 and TRBJ2-5; 9 bases align to TRBD2. This CDR3 is 16 amino acids long. Germline CDR1 reads SGHRS; CDR2 reads YFSETQ. The V and J ends lost 3 bases and 5 bases, in that order; junction bases with no gene match: 11. The CDR3 sequence: CASSSSVSGSGETQYF. The DNA of the CDR3 is TGCGCCAGCAGCTCGTCCGTTAGCGGGAGCGGGGAGACCCAGTACTTC. Based on the CDR3 plus reference TRBV5-1 and TRBJ2-5, the full variable domain is KAGVTQTPRYLIKTRGQQVTLSCSPISGHRSVSWYQQTPGQGLQFLFEYFSETQRNKGNFPGRFSGRQFSNSRSEMNVSTLELGDSALYLCASSSSVSGSGETQYFGPGTRLLVL.

There are many counts of this clonotype. The chain recombines TRBV29-1 with TRBJ2-7; 11 bases map to TRBD1. This CDR3 region has 13 residues. V dropped 4 bases and J dropped 2; count of bases not matched to a gene: 1. CDR1 and CDR2 (germline): SQVTM, ANQGSEA. In nucleotides, the CDR3 is TGCAGCGTTGTGGGACAGGGGGCCTACGAGCAGTACTTC. Protein product: CSVVGQGAYEQYF.

This sequence joins TRBV11-2 and TRBJ2-1; the D gene is possibly TRBD2 (6 bases). Germline V gives CDR1 SGHAT, CDR2 FQNNGV. V lost 4 bases, J lost 5 bases, and 12 bases lay in between. The CDR3 is made up of 14 amino acids. CDR3 sequence reads: CASSSRRANNEQFF. Written as DNA, the CDR3 is TGTGCCAGCAGCTCAAGGAGGGCCAACAATGAGCAGTTCTTC.

This clonotype was counted at least ten times. The chain carries TRBV30 and TRBJ1-5; 7 bases are a match to TRBD1. V lost 6 bases, J lost 6 bases, and 8 bases stayed unmatched. The CDR3 sequence is 13 residues long. CDR1 is GTSNPN, CDR2 SVGIG, per germline (reference sequence). CDR3 in DNA: TGTGCCTGTATGACAGGGAGCGGTCAGCCCCAGCATTTT. Translated, it gives CACMTGSGQPQHF.

The V and J genes are TRBV28 and TRBJ2-1; 7 nucleotides align to TRBD2. Looked up from germline, CDR1 is MDHEN and CDR2 is SYDVKM. The CDR3 length is 14 residues. Germline trimming cut 6 bases from V and 6 bases from J; bases unmatched to any gene: 8. The DNA of the CDR3 is TGTGCCAGCAGCCCGGCGGGAGTGTCCAATGAGCAGTTCTTC. As protein: CASSPAGVSNEQFF.

This clonotype was observed many times. The rearrangement uses TRBV29-1 and TRBJ2-2; 8 bases map to TRBD1. Germline CDR1 and CDR2: SQVTM and ANQGSEA. The CDR3 is made up of 16 amino acids. Trimming removed 5 bases from V and 6 bases from J; junction bases left unmatched: 14. This CDR3 reads CSVQDATGGSSGELFF. In DNA, the CDR3 is TGCAGCGTTCAGGACGCAACAGGGGGTAGCTCCGGGGAGCTGTTTTTT.

This clonotype was observed many times. This chain connects TRBV6-2 or TRBV6-3 to TRBJ2-1, with D possibly matching TRBD1 (6 bases). Trimming stripped 6 bases from V and 4 bases from J, with 10 bases between. Germline lookup yields CDR1 MNHEY and CDR2 SVGEGT. The CDR3 is 13 amino acids. CDR3 loop: CASRATGYNEQFF. CDR3 bases: TGTGCCAGCAGGGCGACAGGTTACAATGAGCAGTTCTTC.

The rearrangement joins TRBV6-2 or TRBV6-3 to TRBJ1-5; D ambiguous. CDR1 is MNHEY, CDR2 SVGEGT, per germline. The CDR3 totals 17 residues. With 5 bases removed from V and 2 bases from J, the gap between germline ends came to 19 bases. CDR3: CASSERGEGIGNQPQHF. The CDR3, as DNA: TGTGCCAGCAGTGAAAGAGGTGAGGGTATAGGCAATCAGCCCCAGCATTTT.

This clonotype was counted at least ten times. CDR3 amino acids: CASSPPGQGAFEQYF. CDR3 bases: TGTGCCAGCAGTCCCCCGGGACAGGGGGCTTTCGAGCAGTACTTC. The V call is TRBV28, the J call TRBJ2-7; 12 nucleotides align to TRBD1. Germline V gene data show CDR1 as MDHEN and CDR2 as SYDVKM. V lost 5 bases and J lost 6; bases outside the gene matches: 8. The CDR3 runs 15 residues.

This clonotype was picked up many times. The genes are TRBV4-3 and TRBJ2-7, with 7 bases fitting TRBD1. Germline values: CDR1 LGHNA, CDR2 YSLEER. The V segment lost 2 bases and the J segment 1 base; nucleotides outside the gene matches: 5. The CDR3 runs 15 residues. The CDR3 DNA is TGCGCCAGCAGCCAATATCTGGGACAGTCCTACGAGCAGTACTTC. This encodes CASSQYLGQSYEQYF.

This clonotype was recorded at least ten times. The chain is built from TRBV4-1 and TRBJ2-2, with 9 bases identical to TRBD1. Per the germline V gene, CDR1 is MGHRA and CDR2 is YSYEKL. The CDR3 contains 16 residues. After removal of 5 bases from V and 4 bases from J, the junction contained 8 bases not matched to a gene. The CDR3 protein is CASSFWTGAGTGELFF. CDR3 bases: TGCGCCAGCAGCTTTTGGACAGGGGCCGGCACCGGGGAGCTGTTTTTT.

A note on this clonotype: The likely explanation is a read error, given a far larger clone one base away. The CDR3: CASNRTGEKNTEAFF. CDR3 nucleotides: TGTGCCAGCAACCGCACGGGAGAGAAAAACACTGAAGCTTTCTTT. The chain carries TRBV5-3 and TRBJ1-1, with no clear D. TRBV5-3 is assigned to the ORF class and has an uncertain function. Deletions cut 8 bases from V and 2 bases from J, with 19 bases between. This CDR3 has 15 residues.

With respect to this clonotype: A far larger clone differs by one base, so this is likely a read error. The V gene is TRBV4-3, the J gene TRBJ2-1; D not certain. Trimming shortened V by 4 bases and J by 10 bases, and 17 bases separated the two germline ends. CDR3 size: 14 residues. Germline values: CDR1 LGHNA, CDR2 YSLEER. The CDR3 spells CASSPGTSSYEQFF. DNA for the CDR3: TGCGCCAGCAGCCCCGGTACAAGCTCCTACGAGCAGTTCTTC.

V usage is TRBV3-1 and J usage is TRBJ2-7, with a possible D match to TRBD2 (6 bases). CDR3 length: 12 amino acids. The V and J ends lost 3 bases and 6 bases respectively, with 9 bases between them. Germline V gene sequence: CDR1 LGHDT, CDR2 YNNKEL (reference sequence). The CDR3 here is CASSHTGAEQYF. CDR3 DNA sequence: TGTGCCAGCAGCCACACGGGAGCCGAGCAGTACTTC.

This clonotype showed up many times. The chain employs TRBV12-3 or TRBV12-4 and TRBJ2-7; D unresolved. V gave up 6 bases and J gave up 3 bases, with 6 bases separating them. This CDR3 is 11 amino acids long. The CDR3 DNA follows: TGTGCCAGCAGCTCGGGCTACGAGCAGTACTTC. It encodes CASSSGYEQYF.